Below, 6 T cell receptor beta chains from the same sample are listed, as sequenced in a study of identical twins (dated by TCRdb to the mid-2010s). The receptor library was made with 5' RACE. The sequencer was an Illumina HiSeq 2000. Using fastp trimming at Q25 and MiXCR clonotype assembly, TCRdb reanalyzed the public sequencing data and kept in-frame beta chains. A single entry per CDR3 protein holds the most common genes and DNA from its merged rows. The table for this sample lists roughly 710,000 distinct CDR3 sequences; around 6.1% of them were counted only once. The ten biggest clones cover roughly 1.6% of the sample. Sequences were obtained from naive T cells sorted from blood. The meaning of the sample's cell subset or site label: cells isolated with a human naive T-cell isolation kit. The receptors were gathered from a man aged 18-30 years in good health.

The rearrangement joins TRBV28 to TRBJ2-5; the match to TRBD2 covers 7 bases. V shed 2 bases and J 4 bases; nucleotides not matched to a gene: 4. This CDR3 spans 14 amino acids. Germline assignment: CDR1 MDHEN and CDR2 SYDVKM. The CDR3 DNA reads TGTGCCAGCAGTTTAGCGGTAGCGGGAGAGACCCAGTACTTC. Translation gives CASSLAVAGETQYF.

The chain links TRBV30 to TRBJ2-7, with TRBD2 matching over 9 bases. The junction had 13 bases not matched to a gene; V was cut back by 0 bases and J by 4 bases. This CDR3 is built from 17 residues. Germline-derived CDR1 and CDR2 are GTSNPN and SVGIG (reference sequence). This CDR3 reads CAWSVSGLAGISYEQYF. The CDR3 DNA reads as TGTGCCTGGAGTGTAAGTGGGCTAGCGGGAATATCGTACGAGCAGTACTTC.

The table lists this clonotype with many counts. The chain combines TRBV20-1 with TRBJ2-1; 7 nucleotides line up with TRBD2. The length of the CDR3 is 14 residues. Germline CDR1 is DFQATT and CDR2 is SNEGSKA (reference sequence). V shed 4 bases and J 3 bases; nucleotides not matched to a gene: 6. This CDR3 reads CSATRGSSYNEQFF. The CDR3 DNA reads TGCAGTGCTACCCGCGGGAGCAGCTACAATGAGCAGTTCTTC.

In nucleotides, the CDR3 is TGTGCCAGCAGCCAAGGGCAAGCGGGAGCCCTGACAGAGACCCAGTACTTC. Translating gives CASSQGQAGALTETQYF. The V and J genes are TRBV4-2 and TRBJ2-5; TRBD2 matches 8 bases. The germline CDR1 and CDR2 sequences are LGHNA and YNFKEQ. The CDR3 sequence is 17 residues long. The ends lost 1 base at V and 4 bases at J; junction bases unmatched: 11.

This clonotype was detected only a few times. One end of the junction does not line up with germline, which may come from a read error. This chain joins TRBV6-2 or TRBV6-3 and TRBJ1-6, with D unresolved. Germline V gene lookup returns CDR1 MNHEY and CDR2 SVGEGT. CDR3 length: 12 amino acids. CDR3 amino acids: CASSYSYSPLHF. The DNA for the CDR3 is TGTGCCAGCAGCTACTCTTACTCACCCCTCCACTTT.

The chain carries TRBV5-1 and TRBJ1-2; 9 bases are shared with TRBD1. Germline V gene sequence: CDR1 SGHRS, CDR2 YFSETQ. There are 13 residues in the CDR3. Trimming took 7 bases from V and 7 from J; bases not matched to a gene: 8. DNA for the CDR3: TGCGCCAGCCAGCCCGGGACAGGGACTGGCTACACCTTC. It codes for CASQPGTGTGYTF.